These 14 T cell receptor beta chains came from one sample sequenced in a study of spatial heterogeneity in lung cancer (dated by TCRdb to the late 2010s). Libraries were made using 5' RACE. TCRdb lists the instrument as NextSeq 500. TCRdb reran the public reads through fastp at Q25 and MiXCR, keeping productive beta chains. Each entry is one CDR3 protein sequence, shown with its most common DNA and genes. Here the sample has some 11,000 distinct CDR3 sequences; roughly 3.7% occur a single time. Roughly 7.8% of the sample is in the top ten clones. The time point label here, explained by the study, means: sample taken at primary tumor resection. TCR sequencing used whole RNA extracted from tumor and nontumor lung tissue, or from cryopreserved PBMC samples, without cell sorting. The sample was normal lung tissue next to the tumor, taken at surgery. The receptors were sampled from a male donor with early-stage non-small cell lung cancer.

This clonotype was observed at least ten times. Since it is a stray read in a library aimed at alpha chains, this beta chain has a size that is not meaningful. The CDR3 bases are TGTGCCAGCTCACCAATCGAAATCGGTGTCGGGGAGCTGTTTTTT. Translated, it gives CASSPIEIGVGELFF. The chain couples TRBV18 to TRBJ2-2, with D hard to call. Germline V lookup: CDR1 KGHSH, CDR2 LQKENI. The germline V and J ends were trimmed by 2 bases and 7 bases, with 14 bases remaining between them. The CDR3 runs to 15 residues.

This clonotype is classed as medium-sized. A library prepared for alpha chains yielded this beta chain as an off-target read; its size is of little meaning. The V call is TRBV30, the J call TRBJ1-2; D is uncertain. This CDR3 has 13 amino acids. Germline values: CDR1 GTSNPN, CDR2 SVGIG (reference sequence). Trimming took off 0 bases at V and 3 bases at J, with 8 bases between the two ends. CDR3 sequence: CAWSVTRDYGYTF. The DNA for the CDR3 is TGTGCCTGGAGTGTAACCCGGGACTATGGCTACACCTTC.

This clonotype has a count of ten or more. Little can be read into the size of this beta chain, an off-target read in a library designed for alpha chains. The V and J genes are TRBV12-3 or TRBV12-4 and TRBJ2-3; D is perhaps TRBD2 (5 bases). This CDR3 contains 16 residues. Between the trimmed V and J ends, which lost 0 bases and 2 bases, there was a span of 12 bases. The CDR3 DNA reads as TGTGCCAGCAGTTTAGCTTCATGGGGAGACACAGATACGCAGTATTTT. As protein: CASSLASWGDTDTQYF.

The table lists this clonotype with many counts. Since it is a stray read in a library aimed at alpha chains, this beta chain has a size that is not meaningful. The rearrangement links TRBV7-6 to TRBJ1-1, with D uncertain. The germline V gene has CDR1 SGHVS and CDR2 FNYEAQ. The CDR3 extends over 16 amino acids. V was clipped by 1 base and J by 4 bases, with 16 bases between them. CDR3 nucleotide sequence: TGTGCCAGCAGCTTAGAGATAGACCCAGGAAGCACTGAAGCTTTCTTT. Translation: CASSLEIDPGSTEAFF.

This clonotype was detected many times. Being off target in a library aimed at alpha chains, this beta chain has a size of little meaning. The rearrangement links TRBV12-3 or TRBV12-4 to TRBJ1-4; unclear D gene. V was trimmed by 2 bases and J by 4 bases, leaving 8 bases between them. The CDR3 consists of 14 residues. CDR3 bases: TGTGCCAGCAGTTTAAGGTCCCTTAATGAAAAACTGTTTTTT. It specifies CASSLRSLNEKLFF.

This clonotype is medium-sized (0.01 to 0.1%). This beta chain is an off-target read within a library intended for alpha chains, so its frequency means little. The chain is built from TRBV10-3 and TRBJ2-1, with D possibly being TRBD1 (6 bases). The germline CDR1 and CDR2 sequences are ENHRY and SYGVKD. The CDR3 runs to 14 residues. The V and J ends lost 4 bases and 7 bases respectively, with 14 bases between them. Here the CDR3 reads CAISGTGQGNEQFF. In DNA form, the CDR3 reads TGTGCCATCAGTGGAACCGGGCAGGGGAATGAGCAGTTCTTC.

As regards this clonotype: This beta chain lies outside the target of a library built for alpha chains; its clone size means little. The rearrangement uses TRBV21-1 and TRBJ1-1; the table's D gene call, TRBD1, was not cross checked with the DNA. TRBV21-1 is designated a pseudogene. The CDR3 runs to 14 residues. CDR3 region: CASRRQGGASEAFF. The CDR3 DNA follows: TGTGCCAGCAGACGACAGGGAGGAGCCTCTGAAGCTTTCTTT.

By share of the sample, this clonotype is medium-sized. Since the library was made to target alpha chains, this beta chain is a stray read and its abundance is not meaningful. The chain recombines TRBV7-9 with TRBJ1-1; TRBD1 might be the D (6 bases). This CDR3 region has 13 residues. CDR1 and CDR2 from the germline V gene are SEHNR and FQNEAQ (reference sequence). Deletions cut 5 bases from V and 6 bases from J, with 13 bases between. The CDR3 sequence is CASSLQPGAEAFF. The CDR3 region has the DNA TGTGCCAGCAGCCTCCAACCAGGGGCTGAAGCTTTCTTT.

This clonotype was seen at least ten times. This beta chain represents an off-target read in a library built for alpha chains; its size is of limited meaning. The J gene is TRBJ1-2, the V gene TRBV6-5; D is uncertain. CDR1 MNHEY and CDR2 SVGAGI come from the germline V gene. V was trimmed by 0 bases and J by 2 bases, leaving 10 bases between them. The CDR3 length is 15 residues. The CDR3 loop reads CASSYSVGGNYGYTF. The DNA for the CDR3 is TGTGCCAGCAGTTACTCGGTTGGAGGGAACTATGGCTACACCTTC.

This clonotype ranks as medium-sized. Within a library made for alpha chains, this beta chain is off target, and its count is uninformative. DNA of the CDR3: TGTGCCAGCAGCCAAAGGGGACAGGGGCAAACGGATGGCTACACCTTC. Translated: CASSQRGQGQTDGYTF. V gene TRBV11-1 combines with J gene TRBJ1-2, with TRBD1 matching over 10 bases. V dropped 5 bases and J dropped 6; count of bases not matched to a gene: 12. CDR1 is SGHAT and CDR2 is FQDESV in the germline V gene (reference sequence). The CDR3 is 16 amino acids.

In this sample, this clonotype is medium-sized. This beta chain is off target for a library built for alpha chains, so its abundance means little. The V gene is TRBV27, the J gene TRBJ2-3, with D uncertain. Germline V lookup: CDR1 MNHEY, CDR2 SMNVEV (reference sequence). V gave up 5 bases and J gave up 0 bases, with 6 bases separating them. This CDR3 is built from 13 residues. CDR3 in amino acids: CASSPHSTDTQYF. CDR3 in DNA: TGTGCCAGCAGTCCGCACAGCACAGATACGCAGTATTTT.

At least ten counts were recorded for this clonotype. This beta chain turned up in a library designed for alpha chains; as an off-target read, its abundance says little. V gene TRBV20-1 combines with J gene TRBJ2-1; possible D gene TRBD1, 6 bases. The CDR3 consists of 14 residues. V was pared by 3 bases and J by 6 bases, with 15 bases between. The germline gives CDR1 DFQATT, CDR2 SNEGSKA (reference sequence). CDR3 DNA: TGCAGTGCTAGGGAACTTTTAGGGGGCAATGAGCAGTTCTTC. This sequence encodes CSARELLGGNEQFF.

This clonotype appeared many times. Found in a library prepared for alpha chains, this beta chain is an off-target read, and its abundance has little meaning. J is TRBJ2-2 and V is TRBV7-3; D not certain. CDR1 is SGHTA, CDR2 FQGTGA, per germline. The ends were cut back, 3 bases at V and 2 bases at J, with 4 bases in the middle. CDR3 size: 13 residues. The CDR3 nucleotides read TGTGCCAGCAGCTTCGACAACACCGGGGAGCTGTTTTTT. As protein: CASSFDNTGELFF.

This clonotype was counted ten times or more. A library made for alpha chains picked up this beta chain off target, so its size means little. The chain combines TRBV5-1 with TRBJ2-1; D call uncertain. This CDR3 is built from 15 residues. V shed 2 bases and J shed 0 bases, with 9 bases lying between them. The germline V gene has CDR1 SGHRS and CDR2 YFSETQ. CDR3 sequence (DNA): TGCGCCAGCAGCTTCTACTCGAGCTCCTACAATGAGCAGTTCTTC. Translating gives CASSFYSSSYNEQFF.